The rows below give T cell receptor beta chains drawn from one sample of a study of blood T cell repertoires in COVID-19. Produced via immunoSEQ multiplex PCR; TCRdb's table is partial and in-frame only. The table records around 160,000 clones, about 80% of them present only once. The specimen was PBMCs or T cells enriched from blood (not recorded which). These receptors originate from a man in his forties or fifties who had recovered from COVID-19. Both conserved end residues are part of each CDR3. D genes are given only for firm matches. Expanded clones get a size class; other rows say once, few or many, or leave the size out.

.	TRBV3-1/TRBV3-2	.	TRBJ2-6	TGTGCCAGCAGCGTATTAGGGGCCAACGTCCTGACTTTC	CASSVLGANVLTF
.	TRBV6-4	.	TRBJ2-1	TGTGCCAGCAGTGACCAAGGTCGGACAGAGCAGTTCTTC	CASSDQGRTEQFF
.	TRBV7-2	.	TRBJ1-2	TGTGCCAGCAGCTTAGGGTACAGGGCTCTGGAAGGTAATGGCTACACCTTC	CASSLGYRALEGNGYTF
TRBD2	TRBV7-9	.	TRBJ2-1	TGTGCCAGCAGCTTAGATGACGGGGGGGAGTTCTTC	CASSLDDGGEFF
.	TRBV7-8	.	TRBJ2-1	TGTGCCAGCAGCTCCAGGGCGGTCAGCAATGAGCAGTTCTTC	CASSSRAVSNEQFF
.	TRBV4-1	.	TRBJ1-3	TGCGCCAGCAGCCTAGACCAGGTCTCTGGAAACACCATATATTTT	CASSLDQVSGNTIYF
TRBD2	TRBV19	.	TRBJ2-1	TGTGCCAGTAGTATAGACGGACTAGCGGCTGACTACAATGAGCAGTTCTTC	CASSIDGLAADYNEQFF
.	TRBV7-6	.	TRBJ1-6	TGTGCCAGCAGCTTAGGGCCGTCAGAAAATTCACCCCTCCACTTT	CASSLGPSENSPLHF
.	TRBV6-4	.	TRBJ1-1	TGTGCCAGCAGCCGGGACTCCCGGAACACTGAAGCTTTCTTT	CASSRDSRNTEAFF
.	TRBV7-3	.	TRBJ1-1	TGTGCCAGCAGCTTAATGCGAGGAATGAACACTGAAGCTTTCTTT	CASSLMRGMNTEAFF
TRBD1	TRBV7-9	.	TRBJ2-1	TGTGCCAGCAAAAGGGACAGCAATGAGCAGTTCTTC	CASKRDSNEQFF
.	TRBV5-6	.	TRBJ2-7	TGTGCCAGCAGCTTGTCCGTCTACGAGCAGTACTTC	CASSLSVYEQYF
TRBD1	TRBV5-1	.	TRBJ2-2	TGCGCCAGCAGCTGGAGACAGGGGCACACCGGGGAGCTGTTTTTT	CASSWRQGHTGELFF
.	TRBV30	few	TRBJ1-2	TGTGCCTGGGGACGGAACTATGGCTACACCTTC	CAWGRNYGYTF
.	TRBV28	once	TRBJ1-2	TGTGCCAGCAGTTTAGTCAGGGGATGGGGCACCTTC	CASSLVRGWGTF
.	TRBV7-2	.	TRBJ1-1	TGTGCCAGCAGCTTATGGGTGACGGGAGCCTACACTGAAGCTTTCTTT	CASSLWVTGAYTEAFF
.	TRBV2	once	TRBJ2-7	TGTGCCAGCATTAGAAGGGGAAGCTACGAGCAGTACTTC	CASIRRGSYEQYF
.	TRBV4-1	.	TRBJ2-5	TGCGCCAGCAGCCACAAGACAGAATTGGAGACCCAGTACTTC	CASSHKTELETQYF
.	TRBV11-3	.	TRBJ1-5	TGTGCCAGCAGCTTAGATCGTGGCAGAAATCAGCCCCAGCATTTT	CASSLDRGRNQPQHF
.	TRBV29-1	.	TRBJ1-2	TGCAGCGTTGCCCGGGGGATTAACTATGGCTACACCTTC	CSVARGINYGYTF
.	TRBV18	.	TRBJ1-2	TGTGCCAGCTCACCAGGGCTCTATGGCTACACCTTC	CASSPGLYGYTF
TRBD1	TRBV2	.	TRBJ2-2	TGTGCCAGCAGTGAAGCGGACAGGGGTAGATCCAAAACCGGGGAGCTGTTTTTT	CASSEADRGRSKTGELFF
TRBD2	TRBV5-1	.	TRBJ2-7	TGCGCCAGCAGCGGGCGACGCGGGGGCTCCTACGAGCAGTACTTC	CASSGRRGGSYEQYF
.	TRBV19	.	TRBJ2-3	TGTGCCAGTAGTAGGGAGCCCAGCACAGATACGCAGTATTTT	CASSREPSTDTQYF
TRBD2	TRBV4-1	.	TRBJ2-5	TGCGCCAGCAGCCAAGATCCTAGCGGGGGGGTGGAGACCCAGTACTTC	CASSQDPSGGVETQYF
.	TRBV5-1	once	TRBJ2-7	TGCGCCAGCAGCTTGGATTCGGTGGGCCCCTACGAGCAGTACTTC	CASSLDSVGPYEQYF